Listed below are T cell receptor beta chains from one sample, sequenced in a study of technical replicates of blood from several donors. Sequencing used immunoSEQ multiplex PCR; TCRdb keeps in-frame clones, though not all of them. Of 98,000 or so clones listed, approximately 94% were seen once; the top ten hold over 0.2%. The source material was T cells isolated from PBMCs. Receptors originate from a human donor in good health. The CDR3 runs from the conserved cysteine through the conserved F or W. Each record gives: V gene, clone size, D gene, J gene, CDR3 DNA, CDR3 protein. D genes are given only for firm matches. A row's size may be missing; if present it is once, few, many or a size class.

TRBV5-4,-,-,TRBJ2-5,TGTGCCAGCAGCCAACCAGGTTCGAAAGAGACCCAGTACTTC,CASSQPGSKETQYF
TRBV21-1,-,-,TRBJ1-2,TGTGCCAGCAGCAAAGACTCAGGTGGCGTCCCGAAGCCTAACTATGGCTACACCTTC,CASSKDSGGVPKPNYGYTF
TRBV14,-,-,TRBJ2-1,TGTGCCAGCAGCCAAGTCACAGGCTACAATGAGCAGTTCTTC,CASSQVTGYNEQFF
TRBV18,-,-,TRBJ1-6,TGTGCCAGCTCACCACGAGAACCAAGAAATTCACCCCTCCACTTT,CASSPREPRNSPLHF
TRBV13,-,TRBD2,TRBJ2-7,TGTGCCAGCAGCCTCCCGCACCCCTCTAGCGGGGCCTACGAGCAGTACTTC,CASSLPHPSSGAYEQYF
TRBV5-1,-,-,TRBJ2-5,TGCGCCAGTACAGCCGAAGAGACCCAGTACTTC,CASTAEETQYF
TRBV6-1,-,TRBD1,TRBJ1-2,TGTGCCAGCAGTGAATTCAGGGGGCGAGATGGCTACACCTTC,CASSEFRGRDGYTF
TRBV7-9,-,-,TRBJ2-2,TGTGCCAGCTCTCCGAACACCGGGGAGCTGTTTTTT,CASSPNTGELFF
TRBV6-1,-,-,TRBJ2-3,TGTGCCAGCAGTCGAACCCGAGGCGACACAGATACGCAGTATTTT,CASSRTRGDTDTQYF
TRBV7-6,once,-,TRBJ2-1,TGTGCCAGCAGCTTAGCCAGGGCATACGACAATGAGCAGTTCTTC,CASSLARAYDNEQFF
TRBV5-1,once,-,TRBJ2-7,TGCGCCAGCAGCTTGGAATCAGGCGCTACCTACGAGCAGTACTTC,CASSLESGATYEQYF
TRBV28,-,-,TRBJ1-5,TGTGCCAGCAGTTTGCTCTCAGGGATCAATCAGCCCCAGCATTTT,CASSLLSGINQPQHF
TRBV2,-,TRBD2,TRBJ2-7,TGTGCCAGCAAACTAGCGGGGGGTACCTACGAGCAGTACTTC,CASKLAGGTYEQYF
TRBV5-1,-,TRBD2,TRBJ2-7,TGCGCCAGCAGCTTGGAGGGCCTAGCGGGGACCTTTTACGAGCAGTACTTC,CASSLEGLAGTFYEQYF
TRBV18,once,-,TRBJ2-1,TGTGCCAGCTCACCGTACGAAGCGCACAATGAGCAGTTCTTC,CASSPYEAHNEQFF
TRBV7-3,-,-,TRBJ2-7,TGTGCCAGCAGCCCGACGACAGGTCTAAGTGAGCAGTACTTC,CASSPTTGLSEQYF
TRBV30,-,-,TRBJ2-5,TGTGCCTACGAAGCGGGCGGGGCGCGGGAGACCCAGTACTTC,CAYEAGGARETQYF
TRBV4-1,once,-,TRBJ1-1,TGCGCCAGCAGCCAAGTAGCTGAGAACACTGAAGCTTTCTTT,CASSQVAENTEAFF
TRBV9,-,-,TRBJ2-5,TGTGCCAGCAGCCCGTCCCCCGGGACTGAGACCCAGTACTTC,CASSPSPGTETQYF
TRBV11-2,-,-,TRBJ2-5,TGTGCCAGCAGCTTGGGCGTAACGGGGGAGACCCAGTACTTC,CASSLGVTGETQYF
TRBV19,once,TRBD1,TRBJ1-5,TGTGCCAGTAGTATAGACAGGGGGCCTCAGCCCCAGCATTTT,CASSIDRGPQPQHF
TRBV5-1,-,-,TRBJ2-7,TGCGCCAGCAGCTACGACAGCGAGCAGTACTTC,CASSYDSEQYF
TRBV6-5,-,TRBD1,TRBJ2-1,TGTGCCAGCAGTTACGTGGGGACAGGGGACAATGAGCAGTTCTTC,CASSYVGTGDNEQFF
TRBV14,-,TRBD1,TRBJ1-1,TGTGCCAGCAGCCGCGACAGGGCAGGTCTCACTGAAGCTTTCTTT,CASSRDRAGLTEAFF
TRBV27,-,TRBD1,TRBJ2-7,TGTGCCAGCAGTTCTCGGGACAGGAACTACGAGCAGTACTTC,CASSSRDRNYEQYF
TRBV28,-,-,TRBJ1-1,TGTGCCAGCAAGGGGTCTTTTGAAGCTTTCTTT,CASKGSFEAFF
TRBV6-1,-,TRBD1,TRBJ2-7,TGTGCCAGCAGAGTAACGGGACAGGCCTCCTACGAGCAGTACTTC,CASRVTGQASYEQYF
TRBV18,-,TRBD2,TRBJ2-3,TGTGCCAGCTCACCTCTCGGACTAGCGGGGGAGCACGGCCCCACAGATACGCAGTATTTT,CASSPLGLAGEHGPTDTQYF
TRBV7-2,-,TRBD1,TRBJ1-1,TGTGCCAGCAGCGAGGGACAGGTTGGGTTTGGCACTGAAGCTTTCTTT,CASSEGQVGFGTEAFF
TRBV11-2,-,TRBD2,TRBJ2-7,TGTGCCAGCAGCCCACCGCCGGCGGGAGGGAGCTCCTACGAGCAGTACTTC,CASSPPPAGGSSYEQYF
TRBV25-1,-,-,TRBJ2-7,TGTGCCAGCAGTCCCGGTGGCTCCTACGAGCAGTACTTC,CASSPGGSYEQYF
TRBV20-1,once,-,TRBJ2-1,TGCAGTGCTAGCCTTCCCAATGAGCAGTTCTTC,CSASLPNEQFF
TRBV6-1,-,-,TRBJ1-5,TGTGCCAGCAGGAGAATCTATAGCAATCAGCCCCAGCATTTT,CASRRIYSNQPQHF
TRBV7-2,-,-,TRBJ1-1,TGTGCCAGCAGCTGGAGGCGGGCCGAAGCTTTCTTT,CASSWRRAEAFF
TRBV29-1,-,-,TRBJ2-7,TGCAGCGTTGGACAGGAGAACTATGCCTACGAGCAGTACTTC,CSVGQENYAYEQYF
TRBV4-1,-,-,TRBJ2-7,TGCGCCAGCAGCCGGAGGGACAGTGCCTACGAGCAGTACTTC,CASSRRDSAYEQYF
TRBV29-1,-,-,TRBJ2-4,TGCAGCGTTGTTCGGGGGAACAAAAACATTCAGTACTTC,CSVVRGNKNIQYF
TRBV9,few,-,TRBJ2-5,TGTGCCAGCAGCCCATCTGGGGGGGCAGAGACCCAGTACTTC,CASSPSGGAETQYF
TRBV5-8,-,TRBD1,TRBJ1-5,TGTGCCAGCAGCCCAATTCAAGGGGGCTTCAGCAATCAGCCCCAGCATTTT,CASSPIQGGFSNQPQHF
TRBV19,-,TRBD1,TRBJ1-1,TGTGCCAGTAGCCCTCTCCCGCCCGGACAGGGTATCTTAGGGACTGAAGCTTTCTTT,CASSPLPPGQGILGTEAFF
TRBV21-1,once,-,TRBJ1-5,TGTGCCAGCAGCAAACAGGGGGTAGACAATCAGCCCCAGCATTTT,CASSKQGVDNQPQHF
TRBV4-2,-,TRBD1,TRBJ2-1,TGTGCCAGCAGCCGAACCGGGACAGGGTGGTACAATGAGCAGTTCTTC,CASSRTGTGWYNEQFF
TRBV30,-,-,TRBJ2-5,TGTGCCACCAAAGGATCAGGTCGGCAAGAGACCCAGTACTTC,CATKGSGRQETQYF
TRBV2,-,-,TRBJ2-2,TGTGCCAGCAGACAACAGCAAATACCCGGGGAGCTGTTTTTT,CASRQQQIPGELFF
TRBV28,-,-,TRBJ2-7,TGTGCCAGCAGCTCCGACAGTTACTACGAGCAGTACTTC,CASSSDSYYEQYF
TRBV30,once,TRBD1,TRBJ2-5,TGTGCCTGGAGTGGGACAGGGATCGTTGAGACCCAGTACTTC,CAWSGTGIVETQYF
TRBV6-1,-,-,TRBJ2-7,TGTGCCAGCAGTCTTAGGGGTACCACCTACGAGCAGTACTTC,CASSLRGTTYEQYF
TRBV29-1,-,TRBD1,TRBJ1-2,TGCAGCGTTGAGAGGACAGGAGTCATCGCCAACTATGGCTACACCTTC,CSVERTGVIANYGYTF